This T cell receptor (beta chain) was recovered during a study of PD-1 blockade in classical Hodgkin lymphoma. Study overall: The study gave patients nivolumab 3 mg/kg intravenously every 2 weeks.

Study observations and caveats: A significant rise in TCR diversity was seen by C4D1 for CD4+ cells but not for CD8+ cells. Relapsed/refractory patients reportedly had lower baseline diversity than newly diagnosed patients.

The method was immunoSEQ multiplex PCR; TCRdb's version includes in-frame clones alone and lacks a portion of them. Here the sample spans 25,000 to 40,000 clones, roughly four fifths being singletons. This clone was detected once. Its cognate antigen is unknown. This CDR3 region has 13 residues. Trimming removed 3 bases at V and 0 bases at J, with 3 bases between. Germline V CDR1 and CDR2: SGHAT, FQNNGV. Sample time point: cycle 4 day 1 (C4D1), after about 6 weeks of nivolumab. Patients all relapsed after autologous stem cell transplantation, and there was variation in brentuximab vedotin exposure. J is TRBJ1-5 and V is TRBV11-2, with no clear D. The source was peripheral blood mononuclear cells (PBMCs), collected before the fourth cycle of nivolumab. This clonotype was sampled from a human donor with classical Hodgkin lymphoma. In DNA form, the CDR3 reads TGTGCCAGCAGCTTTTCTAGCAATCAGCCCCAGCATTTT. It specifies CASSFSSNQPQHF. Based on the CDR3 plus reference TRBV11-2 and TRBJ1-5, the full variable domain is EAGVAQSPRYKIIEKRQSVAFWCNPISGHATLYWYQQILGQGPKLLIQFQNNGVVDDSQLPKDRFSAERLKGVDSTLKIQPAKLEDSAVYLCASSFSSNQPQHFGDGTRLSIL.